Below are 32 T cell receptor beta chains sequenced from a single sample in a study of blood T cell repertoires in COVID-19. Sequencing was performed with immunoSEQ multiplex PCR; in TCRdb, only in-frame clones are kept and a portion is missing. The sample holds roughly 150,000 clones, 79% seen once. Source material: PBMCs or T cells enriched from blood (not recorded which). Source of these receptors: a woman in her 70s in a cohort exposed to, infected with or recovered from COVID-19 (not recorded which).

This clone was seen repeatedly, ten times or more. V is TRBV28 and J is TRBJ1-1; 9 positions agree with TRBD1. Unmatched junction bases numbered 11, after V lost 7 bases and J lost 5 bases. The CDR3 totals 15 residues. Looked up from germline, CDR1 is MDHEN and CDR2 is SYDVKM. The CDR3 region is CASTSSHRGHTEAFF. CDR3 DNA sequence: TGTGCCAGCACCTCATCGCACAGGGGGCATACTGAAGCTTTCTTT.

V and J are TRBV15 and TRBJ2-6; D is unresolved. The CDR3 is 16 amino acids. CDR1 is LNHNV and CDR2 is YYDKDF in the germline V gene (reference sequence). Trimming stripped 0 bases from V and 0 bases from J, with 6 bases between. CDR3: CATSRDWSSGANVLTF. The DNA for the CDR3 is TGTGCCACCAGCAGAGATTGGAGCTCTGGGGCCAACGTCCTGACTTTC.

This rearrangement joins TRBV6-5 to TRBJ1-6; 7 bases fit TRBD1. Trimming removed 5 bases from V and 6 bases from J; junction bases left unmatched: 4. Germline CDR1 reads MNHEY; CDR2 reads SVGAGI. There are 14 residues in the CDR3. The CDR3 region is CASSTRQGNSPLHF. As DNA, the CDR3 is TGTGCCAGCAGTACTCGACAGGGTAATTCACCCCTCCACTTT.

The chain has TRBV6-5 and TRBJ2-7; perhaps TRBD2 as D (5 bases). V gave up 5 bases and J gave up 0 bases, with 11 bases separating them. The length of the CDR3 is 14 residues. Germline CDR1 MNHEY, CDR2 SVGAGI. The CDR3 here is CASSLGLRSYEQYF. The CDR3 DNA sequence: TGTGCCAGCAGTCTCGGACTGCGCTCCTACGAGCAGTACTTC.

V is TRBV5-1 and J is TRBJ1-5, with TRBD1 as a possible D gene (5 bases). Looked up from germline, CDR1 is SGHRS and CDR2 is YFSETQ. The CDR3 contains 12 residues. The germline V and J ends were trimmed by 9 bases and 6 bases, with 13 bases remaining between them. The CDR3 is CANLTGAQPQHF. CDR3 DNA sequence: TGCGCCAACCTTACAGGAGCTCAGCCCCAGCATTTT.

The chain recombines TRBV5-4 with TRBJ2-3, with unresolved D. The CDR3 consists of 16 residues. Trimming pared 0 bases from V and 0 bases from J, leaving 11 bases between. From germline, CDR1 is SGHNT and CDR2 YYREEE (reference sequence). The CDR3 nucleotides are TGTGCCAGCAGCTTGGCCAAGGTCGGGAGCACAGATACGCAGTATTTT. The encoded protein is CASSLAKVGSTDTQYF.

The chain recombines TRBV2 with TRBJ2-1; the D gene is possibly TRBD1 (6 bases). The V end was cut by 3 bases, the J end by 4 bases, with 10 bases between. Germline values: CDR1 SNHLY, CDR2 FYNNEI. This CDR3 has 14 amino acids. CDR3 sequence: CASSDATGYNEQFF. As DNA, the CDR3 is TGTGCCAGCAGTGACGCTACAGGGTACAATGAGCAGTTCTTC.

This clone was seen a handful of times. This chain links TRBV7-3 with TRBJ2-2; D gene unclear. The CDR3 runs to 13 residues. Trimming left V 5 bases short and J 5 bases short, with 9 bases between. Per germline, CDR1 SGHTA and CDR2 FQGTGA. CDR3 in DNA: TGTGCCAGCAGCAAGCAGACAACCGGGGAGCTGTTTTTT. It yields the protein CASSKQTTGELFF.

About this clone itself: A read error may be the cause here, since a much bigger clone is one base away. Other DNA variants within this sample encode the same CDR3. The chain uses TRBV19 and TRBJ1-1; D gene ambiguous. Germline V lookup: CDR1 LNHDA, CDR2 SQIVND (reference sequence). The V end lost 9 bases, the J end lost 4 bases, and 18 bases lay between the germline ends. The CDR3 covers 14 residues. This chain's CDR3 is CARWGVRGGTEAFF. The CDR3 nucleotides read TGTGCCAGGTGGGGAGTCCGAGGAGGCACTGAAGCTTTCTTT.

The gene calls are TRBV6-2 or TRBV6-3 and TRBJ1-6; 7 bases agree with TRBD1. The CDR3 has 14 amino acids. Germline V gives CDR1 MNHEY, CDR2 SVGEGT. V was pared by 5 bases and J by 10 bases, with 8 bases of the junction left unmatched. CDR3 residues: CASSQVGQPSPLHF. In nucleotides, the CDR3 is TGTGCCAGCAGTCAAGTGGGACAGCCATCACCCCTCCACTTT.

The chain joins TRBV4-1 to TRBJ1-1, with TRBD1 identical over 7 bases. The CDR3 totals 15 residues. Germline CDR1 is MGHRA and CDR2 is YSYEKL. The J segment lost 5 bases and the V segment lost 0 bases, leaving 6 bases of the junction unmatched. In DNA form, the CDR3 reads TGCGCCAGCAGCCAAGACGCACAGGGGAGGACTGAAGCTTTCTTT. Its protein product is CASSQDAQGRTEAFF.

The chain combines TRBV23-1 with TRBJ2-1; 7 nucleotides match TRBD2. TRBV23-1 is reported as an ORF; its role is uncertain. This CDR3 region has 18 residues. V lost 0 bases, J lost 4 bases, and 12 bases stayed unmatched. This chain's CDR3 is CASSQSWIRGGKYNEQFF. The CDR3 DNA reads as TGCGCCAGCAGTCAATCGTGGATACGGGGAGGGAAGTACAATGAGCAGTTCTTC.

This rearrangement joins TRBV28 to TRBJ1-5, with D maybe TRBD1 (5 bases). V was trimmed by 3 bases and J by 1 base, leaving 13 bases between them. Germline lookup yields CDR1 MDHEN and CDR2 SYDVKM. The length of the CDR3 is 16 residues. The CDR3 sequence is CASSFAGLGSNQPQHF. The CDR3 DNA follows: TGTGCCAGCAGTTTTGCAGGGCTGGGGAGCAATCAGCCCCAGCATTTT. The variable domain in full, with the rest retrieved from reference TRBV28 and TRBJ1-5, is DVKVTQSSRYLVKRTGEKVFLECVQDMDHENMFWYRQDPGLGLRLIYFSYDVKMKEKGDIPEGYSVSREKKERFSLILESASTNQTSMYLCASSFAGLGSNQPQHFGDGTRLSIL.

This chain links TRBV20-1 with TRBJ1-6; D is possibly TRBD1 (5 bases). V dropped 3 bases and J dropped 9 bases, with 24 bases sitting between them. The CDR3 sequence is 17 residues long. The germline V gene encodes CDR1 DFQATT and CDR2 SNEGSKA (reference sequence). CDR3 sequence (DNA): TGCAGTGCTAGTCCAATCAGGGCGGGGGTCTGGAGTTCACCCCTCCACTTT. Its translation is CSASPIRAGVWSSPLHF.

There are a few counts of this clone. CDR3 in amino acids: CASSSGQKETQYF. CDR3 bases: TGTGCCAGCAGCTCAGGACAGAAAGAGACCCAGTACTTC. The V gene is TRBV7-3, the J gene TRBJ2-5; TRBD1 is a possible D gene (6 bases). The CDR3 spans 13 residues. The V and J ends lost 4 bases and 3 bases respectively, with 9 bases between them. Germline values: CDR1 SGHTA, CDR2 FQGTGA.

This rearrangement joins TRBV5-3 to TRBJ2-5; D uncertain. TRBV5-3 is labeled an ORF, and its function is uncertain. The CDR3 contains 14 residues. Trimming took 2 bases from V and 5 from J, leaving 13 bases between them. The chain's CDR3 is CARSFRPRLETQYF. CDR3 in DNA: TGTGCCAGAAGCTTTAGACCGAGGTTGGAGACCCAGTACTTC.

This clone was detected many times. This chain links TRBV2 with TRBJ2-7, with TRBD1 identical over 9 bases. Germline V gene data show CDR1 as SNHLY and CDR2 as FYNNEI. The CDR3 contains 16 residues. V shed 4 bases and J 2 bases; nucleotides not matched to a gene: 9. The CDR3 nucleotides read TGTGCCAGCAGTGGGGAGAGGGGACAGGGCACCTACGAGCAGTACTTC. This codes for CASSGERGQGTYEQYF.

The V gene is TRBV7-2, the J gene TRBJ2-7, with 7 bases that match TRBD1. The CDR3 is made up of 15 amino acids. The germline V gene has CDR1 SGHTA and CDR2 FQGNSA. Germline trimming cut 3 bases from V and 0 bases from J; bases unmatched to any gene: 5. In DNA form, the CDR3 reads TGTGCCAGCAGCTTCCGACAGGGCCCCTCCTACGAGCAGTACTTC. Its translation: CASSFRQGPSYEQYF.

The V and J genes are TRBV5-1 and TRBJ1-1, with D possibly TRBD1 on 5 matching bases. V lost 2 bases to trimming and J lost 4 bases, with 12 bases between them. Germline V CDR1 and CDR2: SGHRS, YFSETQ. The CDR3 is 14 amino acids. This chain's CDR3 is CASSFQGVGTEAFF. CDR3 DNA: TGCGCCAGCAGCTTCCAGGGTGTAGGCACTGAAGCTTTCTTT.

The rearrangement joins TRBV6-5 to TRBJ2-7; 9 bases line up with TRBD2. V shed 6 bases, J shed 2 bases, and the junction held 8 bases outside the gene matches. The CDR3 is made up of 15 amino acids. In germline, CDR1 is MNHEY, CDR2 SVGAGI. The CDR3 DNA reads TGTGCCAGCAGCGAGTTAGCGGGAGCTACCTACGAGCAGTACTTC. This sequence encodes CASSELAGATYEQYF.

V gene TRBV5-4 combines with J gene TRBJ1-6; maybe TRBD1 (5 bases). The germline V gene has CDR1 SGHNT and CDR2 YYREEE (reference sequence). The CDR3 contains 16 residues. V lost 4 bases, J lost 10 bases, and 21 bases lay in between. CDR3 nucleotides: TGTGCCAGCAGCATCGGAGGCCAGCCGCGGGGGTCACCCCTCCACTTT. This sequence encodes CASSIGGQPRGSPLHF. Full variable domain (outside the CDR3, taken from reference TRBV5-4 and TRBJ1-6): ETGVTQSPTHLIKTRGQQVTLRCSSQSGHNTVSWYQQALGQGPQFIFQYYREEENGRGNFPPRFSGLQFPNYSSELNVNALELDDSALYLCASSIGGQPRGSPLHFGNGTRLTVT.

The rearrangement links TRBV7-6 to TRBJ2-1; 9 bases match TRBD2. Germline CDR1 SGHVS, CDR2 FNYEAQ. After removal of 1 base from V and 12 bases from J, the junction contained 16 bases not matched to a gene. CDR3 size: 17 residues. In nucleotides, the CDR3 is TGTGCCAGCAGCTTAGGCGTTTTAGCGGGAGTAATGGGGGGGCAGTTCTTC. Residues: CASSLGVLAGVMGGQFF.

This clone was detected only once. The CDR3 nucleotides read TGCGCCAGCAGCCAAGATCCCAGCGGGAGTACGTACAATGAGCAGTTCTTC. Translating it yields CASSQDPSGSTYNEQFF. The chain joins TRBV4-1 to TRBJ2-1, with 8 bases fitting TRBD2. The CDR3 contains 17 residues. Germline CDR1 and CDR2: MGHRA and YSYEKL. V shed 0 bases and J 4 bases; nucleotides not matched to a gene: 8.

The V call is TRBV2, the J call TRBJ2-1, with 7 bases that match TRBD2. The trim removed 2 bases at V and 0 bases at J, leaving 7 bases unmatched. Per germline, CDR1 SNHLY and CDR2 FYNNEI. The CDR3 runs 17 residues. CDR3: CASSESLAASSYNEQFF. The DNA for the CDR3 is TGTGCCAGCAGTGAATCCCTAGCGGCTAGCTCCTACAATGAGCAGTTCTTC.

The V call is TRBV18, the J call TRBJ1-1, with 9 bases aligning to TRBD1. The V segment lost 6 bases and the J segment 6 bases; nucleotides outside the gene matches: 5. This CDR3 comprises 13 residues. CDR1 is KGHSH, CDR2 LQKENI, per germline. The CDR3 DNA reads TGTGCCAGCTCCCTGGACAGGGGCCCTGAAGCTTTCTTT. It encodes CASSLDRGPEAFF.

The genes are TRBV5-1 and TRBJ2-1; 10 bases align to TRBD1. Germline CDR1 reads SGHRS; CDR2 reads YFSETQ. The V and J ends lost 3 bases and 4 bases, in that order; junction bases with no gene match: 4. The CDR3 extends over 15 amino acids. The CDR3 DNA reads as TGCGCCAGCAGCTCACCGGGACAGGGGTACAATGAGCAGTTCTTC. Amino acid sequence: CASSSPGQGYNEQFF. Full variable domain (remainder filled in from reference TRBV5-1 and TRBJ2-1): KAGVTQTPRYLIKTRGQQVTLSCSPISGHRSVSWYQQTPGQGLQFLFEYFSETQRNKGNFPGRFSGRQFSNSRSEMNVSTLELGDSALYLCASSSPGQGYNEQFFGPGTRLTVL.

With respect to this clone: The sample holds other DNA sequences that translate to the same CDR3. V gene TRBV5-1 combines with J gene TRBJ2-1; 7 bases match TRBD2. Germline assignment: CDR1 SGHRS and CDR2 YFSETQ. V gave up 4 bases and J gave up 1 base; unmatched junction bases: 5. The length of the CDR3 is 15 residues. Here the CDR3 reads CASSPASGSYNEQFF. CDR3 nucleotides: TGCGCCAGCAGCCCGGCTAGCGGTTCCTACAATGAGCAGTTCTTC.

This clone appeared a few times. This chain joins TRBV9 and TRBJ1-5; D possibly corresponds to TRBD1 (6 bases). The ends were cut back, 4 bases at V and 5 bases at J, with 13 bases in the middle. The CDR3 spans 14 residues. Germline assignment: CDR1 SGDLS and CDR2 YYNGEE. In DNA form, the CDR3 reads TGTGCCAGCAGCCCCGGGACAATATATCAGCCCCAGCATTTT. Translating gives CASSPGTIYQPQHF.

The chain carries TRBV28 and TRBJ1-1, with D unclear. Trimming cost V 5 bases and J 1 base, with 8 bases left between them. Per germline, CDR1 MDHEN and CDR2 SYDVKM. The CDR3 loop spans 13 amino acids. CDR3 sequence reads: CASSLLRNTEAFF. In nucleotides, the CDR3 is TGTGCCAGCAGTCTCCTACGGAACACTGAAGCTTTCTTT.

V usage is TRBV5-5 and J usage is TRBJ1-2; D is perhaps TRBD1 (5 bases). The CDR3 runs to 13 residues. V lost 4 bases to trimming and J lost 4 bases, with 11 bases between them. Germline CDR1 and CDR2: SGHKS and YYEKEE (reference sequence). The CDR3 DNA reads as TGTGCCAGCAGCGGTAGGGGAGGCTATGGCTACACCTTC. Amino acid sequence: CASSGRGGYGYTF.

This clone has more than one count but fewer than ten. The chain joins TRBV28 to TRBJ1-5; 7 bases align to TRBD1. The CDR3 runs to 16 residues. V trimming: 2 bases; J trimming: 2 bases; junction bases outside the gene matches: 6. In germline, CDR1 is MDHEN, CDR2 SYDVKM. CDR3 sequence (DNA): TGTGCCAGCAGTTTACGCCACCAGGGGGGCAATCAGCCCCAGCATTTT. It codes for CASSLRHQGGNQPQHF.

V usage is TRBV25-1 and J usage is TRBJ1-1; no reliable D call. The CDR3 is 13 amino acids. Deletions cut 0 bases from V and 3 bases from J, with 5 bases between. Germline lookup yields CDR1 MGHDK and CDR2 SYGVNS. Here the CDR3 reads CASSEYADTEAFF. The CDR3 DNA sequence: TGTGCCAGCAGTGAATACGCGGACACTGAAGCTTTCTTT. Using reference TRBV25-1 and TRBJ1-1 for the parts outside the CDR3, the full variable domain is EADIYQTPRYLVIGTGKKITLECSQTMGHDKMYWYQQDPGMELHLIHYSYGVNSTEKGDLSSESTVSRIRTEHFPLTLESARPSHTSQYLCASSEYADTEAFFGQGTRLTVV.